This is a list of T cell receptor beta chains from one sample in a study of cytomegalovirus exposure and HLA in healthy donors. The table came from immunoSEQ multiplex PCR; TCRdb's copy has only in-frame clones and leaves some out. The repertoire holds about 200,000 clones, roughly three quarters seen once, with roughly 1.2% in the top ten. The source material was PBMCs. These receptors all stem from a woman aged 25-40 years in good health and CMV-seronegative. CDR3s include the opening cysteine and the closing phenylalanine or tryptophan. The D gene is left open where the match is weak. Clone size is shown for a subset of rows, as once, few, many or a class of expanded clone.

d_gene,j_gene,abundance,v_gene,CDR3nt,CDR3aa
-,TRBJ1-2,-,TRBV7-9,TGTGCCAGCAGCTCCAGGGCACTTAACTATGGCTACACCTTC,CASSSRALNYGYTF
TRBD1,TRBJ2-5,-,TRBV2,TGTGCCAGCAGTGGGCGCTCCGGGACAGTGGGGGAGACCCAGTACTTC,CASSGRSGTVGETQYF
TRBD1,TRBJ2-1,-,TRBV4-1,TGCGCCAGCAGCCGGCCGGACAGGAACAATGAGCAGTTCTTC,CASSRPDRNNEQFF
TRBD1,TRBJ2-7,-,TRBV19,TGTGCCAGTAGAGGACAGGGAAGTTCCTACGAGCAGTACTTC,CASRGQGSSYEQYF
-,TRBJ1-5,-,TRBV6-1,TGTGCCAGCAAGAGCGGTCGCAATCAGCCCCAGCATTTT,CASKSGRNQPQHF
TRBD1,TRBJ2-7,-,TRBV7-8,TGTGCCAGCAGCTTAGTTGTCAGGACAGGGAGGCCCGAGCAGTACTTC,CASSLVVRTGRPEQYF
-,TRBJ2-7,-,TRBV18,TGTGCCAGCTCACCGGAAGGGGCGGCGGCCCCTACGGCCCCCTACGAGCAGTACTTC,CASSPEGAAAPTAPYEQYF
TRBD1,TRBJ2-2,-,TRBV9,TGTGCCAGCAGCGTATTACCAGGGGGCACCGGGGAGCTGTTTTTT,CASSVLPGGTGELFF
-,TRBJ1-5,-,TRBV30,TGTGCCTGGGGGGGACACCAGAACAATCAGCCCCAGCATTTT,CAWGGHQNNQPQHF
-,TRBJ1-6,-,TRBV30,TGTGCCTGGAGTGGCGGTCCGGGGTCACCCCTCCACTTT,CAWSGGPGSPLHF
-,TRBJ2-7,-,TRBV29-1,TGCAGCCCAAGGGAGAGCTACGAGCAGTACTTC,CSPRESYEQYF
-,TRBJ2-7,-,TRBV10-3,TGTGCCATCAGTGAGCCAGGACGGGGAGGCGAGCAGTACTTC,CAISEPGRGGEQYF
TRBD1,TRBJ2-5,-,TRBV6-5,TGTGCCAGCAGTGACACAGGGGGCGCGGAGACCCAGTACTTC,CASSDTGGAETQYF
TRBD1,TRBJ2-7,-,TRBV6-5,TGTGCCAGCAGTTCCCAACGGACAGGGGGCTCCTACGAGCAGTACTTC,CASSSQRTGGSYEQYF
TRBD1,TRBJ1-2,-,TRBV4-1,TGCGCCAGCAGCCACCTATCGACAGGGGACGATGGCTACACCTTC,CASSHLSTGDDGYTF
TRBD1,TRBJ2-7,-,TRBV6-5,TGTGCCAGCAGTTATGGACAGGGAAACTACGAGCAGTACTTC,CASSYGQGNYEQYF
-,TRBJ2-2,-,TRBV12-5,TGTGCTAGTGGTTTCAAACAGGGTCCCGGGGAGCTGTTTTTT,CASGFKQGPGELFF
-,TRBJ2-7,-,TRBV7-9,TGTGCCAGCAGCTTAGCTGCAAGAGCTAAGGAGCAGTACTTC,CASSLAARAKEQYF
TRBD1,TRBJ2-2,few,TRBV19,TGTGCCAACCCAGGGGGCACCGGGGAGCTGTTTTTT,CANPGGTGELFF
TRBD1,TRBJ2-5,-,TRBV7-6,TGTGCCAGCAGCTTACTTGGGACAGTGCCCCAAGAGACCCAGTACTTC,CASSLLGTVPQETQYF
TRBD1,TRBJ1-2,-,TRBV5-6,TGTGCCAGCAGCTTTTCCGGGACAGGGGCCTATGGCTACACCTTC,CASSFSGTGAYGYTF
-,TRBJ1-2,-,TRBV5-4,TGTGCCAGCAGCTCACAGGGTTTCTATGGCTACACCTTC,CASSSQGFYGYTF
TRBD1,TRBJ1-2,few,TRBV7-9,TGTGCCAGCAGCTCAGCGGGAACGACAGGGAACTATGGCTACACCTTC,CASSSAGTTGNYGYTF
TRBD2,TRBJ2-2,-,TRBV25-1,TGTGCCAGCAGTGATTATAGCGGGGGTACGAACACCGGGGAGCTGTTTTTT,CASSDYSGGTNTGELFF
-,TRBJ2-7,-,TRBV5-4,TGTGCCAGCAGCTTGGGACAGTCCTACGAGCAGTACTTC,CASSLGQSYEQYF
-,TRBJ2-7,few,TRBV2,TGTGCCAGCAGTGAACAGGTCATCTCCTACGAGCAGTACTTC,CASSEQVISYEQYF
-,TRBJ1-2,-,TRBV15,TGTGCCACCAGCGGCCCCAAGTCAGGCAGTAACTATGGCTACACCTTC,CATSGPKSGSNYGYTF
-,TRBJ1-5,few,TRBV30,TGTGCCTGGAGTGTATCGGGTAGCAATCAGCCCCAGCATTTT,CAWSVSGSNQPQHF
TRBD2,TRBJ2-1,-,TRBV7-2,TGTGCCAGCAGCCCAGGACTAGCGGGGGGTGTACAAGAGCAGTTCTTC,CASSPGLAGGVQEQFF
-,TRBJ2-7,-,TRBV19,TGTGCCAGTAGTCTCCCCGGACAGAGCTCAAAGCAGTACTTC,CASSLPGQSSKQYF
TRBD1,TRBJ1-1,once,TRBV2,TGTGCCAGCAGTGGACAGGGGATCGGAGCTTTCTTT,CASSGQGIGAFF
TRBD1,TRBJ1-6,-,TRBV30,TGTGCCTGGAGTCAAGCCGGGACAGGGAATTCACCCCTCCACTTT,CAWSQAGTGNSPLHF
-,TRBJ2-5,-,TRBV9,TGTGCCAGCAGCGTAGGGACTAGGGGGGAAGAGACCCAGTACTTC,CASSVGTRGEETQYF